Listed below are T cell receptor beta chains from one sample, sequenced in a study of T-cell reconstitution after alpha-beta-depleted transplantation in children. TCRdb reprocessed the PCR reads with MiXCR, giving one entry per CDR3 protein. The table has 250,000 to 400,000 distinct CDR3 sequences, approximately 23% seen once. The sample in question was PBMCs, mostly from graft donor cells, obtained 180 days after TCRalphabeta/CD19-depleted stem cell transplant. Receptors originate from a male patient aged 10-17 years who had a stem cell transplant for acute lymphoblastic leukemia, so the T cells may come from the graft donor. CDR3s include the opening cysteine and the closing phenylalanine or tryptophan. The order of the fields is CDR3 protein, CDR3 DNA, J gene, clone size, V gene, D gene. A D gene is named only where the DNA matches it firmly. Size values are once, few and many counts, or a class for expanded clones, and some rows have none.

CDR3 protein: CSDSKAWRIPDTQYF; CDR3 DNA: TGCAGTGATTCGAAAGCGTGGAGGATTCCAGATACGCAGTATTTT; J gene: TRBJ2-3; clone size: few; V gene: TRBV20-1; D gene: NA
CDR3 protein: CASSSGTSGLSYNEQFF; CDR3 DNA: TGTGCCAGCAGCAGCGGGACTAGCGGGTTGTCCTACAATGAGCAGTTCTTC; J gene: TRBJ2-1; clone size: many; V gene: TRBV5-5; D gene: TRBD2
CDR3 protein: CASSPTNRGRRNEQFF; CDR3 DNA: TGCGCCAGCAGCCCAACAAACAGGGGGCGGCGAAATGAGCAGTTCTTC; J gene: TRBJ2-1; clone size: NA; V gene: TRBV4-1; D gene: TRBD1
CDR3 protein: CASSLRADRVGELFF; CDR3 DNA: TGTGCCAGCAGCTTACGGGCCGACAGGGTTGGGGAGCTGTTTTTT; J gene: TRBJ2-2; clone size: NA; V gene: TRBV7-3; D gene: TRBD1
CDR3 protein: CSSSPWDSEAFF; CDR3 DNA: TGTTCCAGCAGTCCCTGGGACAGTGAAGCTTTCTTT; J gene: TRBJ1-1; clone size: once; V gene: TRBV28; D gene: TRBD1
CDR3 protein: CASRPTGTGSNQPQHF; CDR3 DNA: TGTGCCAGCAGGCCCACCGGGACAGGTAGCAATCAGCCCCAGCATTTT; J gene: TRBJ1-5; clone size: NA; V gene: TRBV12-3/TRBV12-4; D gene: TRBD1
CDR3 protein: CASSFAGGLPNEQFF; CDR3 DNA: TGTGCCAGCAGCTTTGCTGGAGGGTTACCCAATGAGCAGTTCTTC; J gene: TRBJ2-1; clone size: few; V gene: TRBV7-8; D gene: NA
CDR3 protein: CASSSSPGTIYEQYF; CDR3 DNA: TGTGCCAGCAGTTCCTCCCCCGGGACTATCTACGAGCAGTACTTC; J gene: TRBJ2-7; clone size: few; V gene: TRBV27; D gene: TRBD2
CDR3 protein: CSVNQGPYEQYF; CDR3 DNA: TGCAGCGTTAACCAGGGTCCCTACGAGCAGTACTTC; J gene: TRBJ2-7; clone size: few; V gene: TRBV29-1; D gene: NA
CDR3 protein: CSARDWGQGVGYGYTF; CDR3 DNA: TGCAGTGCTAGAGATTGGGGACAGGGTGTTGGGTATGGCTACACCTTC; J gene: TRBJ1-2; clone size: few; V gene: TRBV20-1; D gene: TRBD1
CDR3 protein: CASSLRSPDTQYF; CDR3 DNA: TGTGCCAGCAGCTTGAGGAGTCCAGATACGCAGTATTTT; J gene: TRBJ2-3; clone size: NA; V gene: TRBV5-4; D gene: NA
CDR3 protein: CSASRLAGGETQYF; CDR3 DNA: TGCAGTGCTAGTAGACTAGCGGGAGGGGAGACCCAGTACTTC; J gene: TRBJ2-5; clone size: few; V gene: TRBV20-1; D gene: TRBD2
CDR3 protein: CASSFRAGQGPGANVLTF; CDR3 DNA: TGCGCCAGCAGCTTCAGGGCGGGACAGGGTCCTGGGGCCAACGTCCTGACTTTC; J gene: TRBJ2-6; clone size: once; V gene: TRBV5-1; D gene: TRBD1
CDR3 protein: CSARTNSEDTQYF; CDR3 DNA: TGCAGTGCTAGAACTAATAGCGAAGATACGCAGTATTTT; J gene: TRBJ2-3; clone size: few; V gene: TRBV20-1; D gene: NA
CDR3 protein: CASSASLSITDTQYF; CDR3 DNA: TGTGCCAGCAGCGCCTCTCTATCGATCACAGATACGCAGTATTTT; J gene: TRBJ2-3; clone size: few; V gene: TRBV9; D gene: NA
CDR3 protein: CSALGLQETQYF; CDR3 DNA: TGCAGTGCTCTCGGACTGCAAGAGACCCAGTACTTC; J gene: TRBJ2-5; clone size: few; V gene: TRBV20-1; D gene: NA
CDR3 protein: CSATGTGFSLNSYEQYF; CDR3 DNA: TGCAGCGCCACCGGGACAGGGTTCTCTTTAAACTCCTACGAGCAGTACTTC; J gene: TRBJ2-7; clone size: NA; V gene: TRBV29-1; D gene: TRBD1
CDR3 protein: CSVVGVRGSSYNEQFF; CDR3 DNA: TGCAGCGTTGTAGGTGTAAGGGGGAGCTCCTACAATGAGCAGTTCTTC; J gene: TRBJ2-1; clone size: many; V gene: TRBV29-1; D gene: NA
CDR3 protein: CASSIHNGANYGYTF; CDR3 DNA: TGTGCCAGCAGCATACACAATGGGGCTAACTATGGCTACACCTTC; J gene: TRBJ1-2; clone size: NA; V gene: TRBV7-9; D gene: NA
CDR3 protein: CASSLSYRGRTGANVLTF; CDR3 DNA: TGTGCCAGCAGTCTTTCGTACAGGGGACGTACTGGGGCCAACGTCCTGACTTTC; J gene: TRBJ2-6; clone size: NA; V gene: TRBV7-6; D gene: TRBD1
CDR3 protein: CASSRILAGKTQYF; CDR3 DNA: TGTGCCAGCAGCCGAATACTAGCGGGAAAGACCCAGTACTTC; J gene: TRBJ2-5; clone size: NA; V gene: TRBV12-3/TRBV12-4; D gene: TRBD2
CDR3 protein: CASSYADSPTYEQYF; CDR3 DNA: TGTGCCAGCAGCTACGCAGACAGCCCGACCTACGAGCAGTACTTC; J gene: TRBJ2-7; clone size: many; V gene: TRBV7-2; D gene: NA
CDR3 protein: CAISEVNYNEQFF; CDR3 DNA: TGTGCCATCAGTGAAGTGAACTACAATGAGCAGTTCTTC; J gene: TRBJ2-1; clone size: few; V gene: TRBV10-3; D gene: NA
CDR3 protein: CASNAMDNRVGYTF; CDR3 DNA: TGTGCCAGCAACGCTATGGATAATCGTGTGGGCTACACCTTC; J gene: TRBJ1-2; clone size: NA; V gene: TRBV12-3/TRBV12-4; D gene: NA
CDR3 protein: CASSLMGYRNTGELFF; CDR3 DNA: TGTGCCAGCAGCTTAATGGGCTACCGCAACACCGGGGAGCTGTTTTTT; J gene: TRBJ2-2; clone size: few; V gene: TRBV7-3; D gene: NA
CDR3 protein: CAIGPGLLFPYEQYF; CDR3 DNA: TGTGCCATCGGCCCGGGGCTCCTCTTTCCCTACGAGCAGTACTTC; J gene: TRBJ2-7; clone size: NA; V gene: TRBV25-1; D gene: NA
CDR3 protein: CASSYEGTHNEQFF; CDR3 DNA: TGTGCCAGCAGTTACGAAGGGACACACAATGAGCAGTTCTTC; J gene: TRBJ2-1; clone size: few; V gene: TRBV6-5; D gene: NA
CDR3 protein: CASSLQLAGADTQYF; CDR3 DNA: TGTGCCAGCAGCTTGCAACTAGCGGGAGCGGATACGCAGTATTTT; J gene: TRBJ2-3; clone size: NA; V gene: TRBV5-5; D gene: TRBD2
CDR3 protein: CATSRDWALGDYEQYF; CDR3 DNA: TGTGCCACCAGCAGAGATTGGGCGCTGGGGGACTACGAGCAGTACTTC; J gene: TRBJ2-7; clone size: NA; V gene: TRBV15; D gene: NA
CDR3 protein: CASSGPGTGPSNQPQHF; CDR3 DNA: TGTGCCAGCAGCGGTCCCGGGACAGGACCCTCCAATCAGCCCCAGCATTTT; J gene: TRBJ1-5; clone size: NA; V gene: TRBV2; D gene: TRBD1
CDR3 protein: CASSSGLAGYEQYF; CDR3 DNA: TGTGCCAGCAGCTCCGGACTAGCGGGATACGAGCAGTACTTC; J gene: TRBJ2-7; clone size: many; V gene: TRBV27; D gene: TRBD2
CDR3 protein: CACSPLTQGFLSGANVLTF; CDR3 DNA: TGTGCCTGCTCACCACTCACTCAGGGGTTTCTCTCTGGGGCCAACGTCCTGACTTTC; J gene: TRBJ2-6; clone size: NA; V gene: TRBV18; D gene: NA
CDR3 protein: CSVAVRQSTRQETQYF; CDR3 DNA: TGCAGCGTTGCGGTAAGACAGTCGACACGACAAGAGACCCAGTACTTC; J gene: TRBJ2-5; clone size: many; V gene: TRBV29-1; D gene: NA
CDR3 protein: CASSLSTTGPQHF; CDR3 DNA: TGTGCCAGCAGCCTCTCAACGACAGGGCCCCAGCATTTT; J gene: TRBJ1-5; clone size: NA; V gene: TRBV27; D gene: NA
CDR3 protein: CASSLSIQEGRVTQYF; CDR3 DNA: TGCGCCAGCAGCTTGTCGATCCAAGAGGGGAGGGTGACCCAGTACTTC; J gene: TRBJ2-5; clone size: once; V gene: TRBV5-1; D gene: TRBD2
CDR3 protein: CASSLMTSGGRTDTQYF; CDR3 DNA: TGCGCCAGCAGCTTGATGACTAGCGGGGGCCGCACAGATACGCAGTATTTT; J gene: TRBJ2-3; clone size: NA; V gene: TRBV5-1; D gene: TRBD2
CDR3 protein: CAISEPYFATSGRAAADTQYF; CDR3 DNA: TGTGCCATCAGTGAGCCTTACTTCGCGACTAGCGGGAGGGCCGCGGCAGATACGCAGTATTTT; J gene: TRBJ2-3; clone size: NA; V gene: TRBV10-3; D gene: TRBD2
CDR3 protein: CASSLDGPDGTDTQYF; CDR3 DNA: TGCGCCAGCAGCTTGGACGGACCTGACGGCACAGATACGCAGTATTTT; J gene: TRBJ2-3; clone size: many; V gene: TRBV5-1; D gene: NA
CDR3 protein: CASSFPRGTTTDTQYF; CDR3 DNA: TGTGCCAGCAGCTTCCCTCGGGGGACCACCACAGATACGCAGTATTTT; J gene: TRBJ2-3; clone size: NA; V gene: TRBV7-3; D gene: NA
CDR3 protein: CASSYEVLPSYEQYF; CDR3 DNA: TGTGCCAGCAGTTACGAGGTTCTCCCCTCCTACGAGCAGTACTTC; J gene: TRBJ2-7; clone size: NA; V gene: TRBV6-2/TRBV6-3; D gene: NA
CDR3 protein: CASSPGRTEAFF; CDR3 DNA: TGTGCCAGCAGTCCAGGACGGACTGAAGCTTTCTTT; J gene: TRBJ1-1; clone size: NA; V gene: TRBV14; D gene: NA
CDR3 protein: CSALSAQGANYGYTF; CDR3 DNA: TGCAGTGCCCTTTCGGCACAAGGAGCTAACTATGGCTACACCTTC; J gene: TRBJ1-2; clone size: few; V gene: TRBV20-1; D gene: NA
CDR3 protein: CASSQGTWDEQYF; CDR3 DNA: TGCGCCAGCAGCCAAGGGACCTGGGACGAGCAGTACTTC; J gene: TRBJ2-7; clone size: few; V gene: TRBV4-1; D gene: NA
CDR3 protein: CASSLGSAGYTF; CDR3 DNA: TGTGCCAGCAGCTTAGGGAGCGCTGGCTACACCTTC; J gene: TRBJ1-2; clone size: NA; V gene: TRBV7-9; D gene: NA
CDR3 protein: CASKWAGGPYEQYF; CDR3 DNA: TGTGCCAGCAAATGGGCGGGAGGACCCTACGAGCAGTACTTC; J gene: TRBJ2-7; clone size: few; V gene: TRBV27; D gene: TRBD2
CDR3 protein: CASSRDRGSQYF; CDR3 DNA: TGTGCCAGCAGCCGGGACAGGGGGTCGCAGTATTTT; J gene: TRBJ2-3; clone size: NA; V gene: TRBV11-2; D gene: TRBD1
CDR3 protein: CASSPWTSSPTDTQYF; CDR3 DNA: TGTGCCAGCAGCCCCTGGACTAGCAGCCCCACAGATACGCAGTATTTT; J gene: TRBJ2-3; clone size: few; V gene: TRBV7-6; D gene: TRBD2
CDR3 protein: CASSGPGSLQFGKNIQYF; CDR3 DNA: TGCGCCAGCAGCGGGCCGGGATCCCTACAATTTGGCAAAAACATTCAGTACTTC; J gene: TRBJ2-4; clone size: few; V gene: TRBV5-1; D gene: NA
CDR3 protein: CASSPRTDGYEQYF; CDR3 DNA: TGTGCCAGCAGCCCCAGGACAGACGGCTACGAGCAGTACTTC; J gene: TRBJ2-7; clone size: few; V gene: TRBV7-7; D gene: NA
CDR3 protein: CSVALLRGTDTQYF; CDR3 DNA: TGCAGCGTTGCGCTGCTGAGGGGCACAGATACGCAGTATTTT; J gene: TRBJ2-3; clone size: few; V gene: TRBV29-1; D gene: NA
CDR3 protein: CASSQTIPGTLHF; CDR3 DNA: TGTGCCAGCAGCCAGACAATCCCAGGGACCCTCCACTTT; J gene: TRBJ1-6; clone size: few; V gene: TRBV12-3/TRBV12-4; D gene: NA
CDR3 protein: CASSGRPGPQTGYNSPLHF; CDR3 DNA: TGTGCCAGCAGTGGTCGACCTGGACCCCAGACCGGGTATAATTCACCCCTCCACTTT; J gene: TRBJ1-6; clone size: NA; V gene: TRBV2; D gene: NA
CDR3 protein: CASSPEGRLAGDEQYF; CDR3 DNA: TGTGCCAGCAGCCCAGAAGGAAGGCTAGCAGGCGACGAGCAGTACTTC; J gene: TRBJ2-7; clone size: NA; V gene: TRBV9; D gene: NA
CDR3 protein: CAISALRGRSWNYGYTF; CDR3 DNA: TGTGCCATCAGTGCTCTCAGGGGTCGATCTTGGAACTATGGCTACACCTTC; J gene: TRBJ1-2; clone size: few; V gene: TRBV10-3; D gene: NA
CDR3 protein: CASSSRQGRTEAFF; CDR3 DNA: TGTGCCAGCAGCTCCAGACAGGGGAGGACTGAAGCTTTCTTT; J gene: TRBJ1-1; clone size: few; V gene: TRBV7-2; D gene: TRBD1
CDR3 protein: CATSRDRLAGGTYEQYF; CDR3 DNA: TGTGCCACCAGCAGAGATCGGCTAGCGGGAGGCACCTACGAGCAGTACTTC; J gene: TRBJ2-7; clone size: few; V gene: TRBV15; D gene: TRBD2
CDR3 protein: CASSVLRGEQFF; CDR3 DNA: TGTGCCAGCAGCGTACTCCGGGGTGAGCAGTTCTTC; J gene: TRBJ2-1; clone size: few; V gene: TRBV9; D gene: NA